A few counts support the clone carrying this TCR beta chain. Libraries were prepared by immunoSEQ multiplex PCR; TCRdb keeps only in-frame clonotypes and omits some of them. The sample shows some 7,400 clones, about 76% of them seen only once. V was shortened by 4 bases and J by 0 bases, with 12 bases between the two germline ends. The CDR3 is made up of 14 amino acids. The V gene's germline CDR1 is GTSNPN and CDR2 SVGIG (reference sequence). This record comes from a study of immune evolution from preneoplasia to lung adenocarcinoma. Macro-dissection enriched premalignant or tumor cells before nucleic acid extraction.

Input material: FFPE minimally invasive lung adenocarcinoma tissue. The TCR comes from a person aged 70 to 85 with lung adenocarcinoma. J is TRBJ2-5 and V is TRBV30; a possible D gene is TRBD2 (5 bases). CDR3 nucleotides: TGTGCCTGGAACCCGGGGTTAAACCAAGAGACCCAGTACTTC. Its protein product is CAWNPGLNQETQYF. The full variable domain, completed using reference TRBV30 and TRBJ2-5, is SQTIHQWPATLVQPVGSPLSLECTVEGTSNPNLYWYRQAAGRGLQLLFYSVGIGQISSEVPQNLSASRPQDRQFILSSKKLLLSDSGFYLCAWNPGLNQETQYFGPGTRLLVL.